The 17 T cell receptor beta chains below come from one sample, sequenced in a study of shared clonotypes between healthy human individuals. Only in-frame clones appear in the TCRdb table, and some are missing; sequencing was by immunoSEQ multiplex PCR. The sample shows some 2 million clones, over 85% of them seen only once. In the naive CD8 group, cells lacked CD45RO and were positively selected for CCR7, so terminally differentiated effector memory CD45RA+ cells were left out. Sequencing was done on a sample of naive CD8+ T cells sorted from blood. Receptors were obtained from a man aged 18 to 29 in good health.

This clone has just one count. J is TRBJ2-1 and V is TRBV7-2, with unresolved D. Germline V lookup: CDR1 SGHTA, CDR2 FQGNSA. Trimming pared 5 bases from V and 10 bases from J, leaving 9 bases between. The CDR3 consists of 11 residues. The chain's CDR3 is CASSPTPEQFF. The DNA of the CDR3 is TGTGCCAGCAGCCCTACTCCGGAGCAGTTCTTC.

The chain carries TRBV7-3 and TRBJ1-1, with TRBD1 as a possible D gene (6 bases). The V and J ends lost 5 bases and 6 bases respectively, with 13 bases between them. This CDR3 is 13 amino acids long. Looked up from germline, CDR1 is SGHTA and CDR2 is FQGTGA. The CDR3 nucleotides read TGTGCCAGCAGCGAGGCCAGGGGCGCTGAAGCTTTCTTT. Translated, it gives CASSEARGAEAFF.

Note on this clone: The same CDR3 is also encoded by other DNA sequences in this sample. The rearrangement links TRBV13 to TRBJ1-2, with unresolved D. The V end lost 1 base, the J end lost 2 bases, and 5 bases lay between the germline ends. Germline V gene sequence: CDR1 PRHDT, CDR2 FYEKMQ (reference sequence). The CDR3 runs to 13 residues. CDR3 bases: TGTGCCAGCAGCTTAGAATCAAACTATGGCTACACCTTC. This sequence encodes CASSLESNYGYTF.

The rearrangement links TRBV25-1 to TRBJ2-7, with D unclear. Germline assignment: CDR1 MGHDK and CDR2 SYGVNS. The V gene lost 4 bases and the J gene lost 12 bases, with 10 bases spanning the gap. The CDR3 totals 10 residues. This CDR3 is CASSAGDLYF. The CDR3 bases are TGTGCCAGCAGTGCCGGCGACTTGTACTTC.

The chain employs TRBV5-1 and TRBJ2-7, with D tentatively TRBD1 or TRBD2 (5 bases each). The CDR3 covers 16 residues. V was trimmed by 4 bases and J by 7 bases, leaving 24 bases between them. The germline CDR1 and CDR2 sequences are SGHRS and YFSETQ. CDR3 bases: TGCGCCAGCAGCGCCGACTTGGGGGACGGGATATGGGAGCAGTACTTC. The encoded protein is CASSADLGDGIWEQYF.

The gene calls are TRBV7-2 and TRBJ2-1; 10 bases fit TRBD2. V lost 0 bases to trimming and J lost 7 bases; unmatched junction nucleotides: 6. This CDR3 comprises 16 residues. Germline CDR1 is SGHTA and CDR2 is FQGNSA. In DNA, the CDR3 is TGTGCCAGCAGCTTAGCGCGTAGCGGGGGGTGGAATGAGCAGTTCTTC. Amino acids: CASSLARSGGWNEQFF.

V and J are TRBV30 and TRBJ2-5; D is tentatively TRBD1 or TRBD2 (5 bases each). The CDR3 extends over 12 amino acids. The V end lost 5 bases, the J end lost 8 bases, and 15 bases lay between the germline ends. Germline V lookup: CDR1 GTSNPN, CDR2 SVGIG (reference sequence). CDR3 region: CAWEGLLGTQYF. As DNA, the CDR3 is TGTGCCTGGGAGGGGCTACTGGGAACCCAGTACTTC.

V is TRBV27 and J is TRBJ2-2; the D gene is possibly TRBD1 (5 bases). The germline CDR1 and CDR2 sequences are MNHEY and SMNVEV (reference sequence). V was cut by 6 bases and J by 7 bases, with 12 bases left in between. This CDR3 comprises 13 residues. CDR3: CASRPLQGGELFF. The CDR3 DNA reads TGTGCCAGCAGACCCCTGCAGGGCGGGGAGCTGTTTTTT.

This clone was observed a single time. The CDR3 DNA follows: TGCGCCAGCAGCCAAGAGCGAGAGGGGGCCTACGAGCAGTACTTC. The encoded protein is CASSQEREGAYEQYF. The genes are TRBV4-1 and TRBJ2-7; D may be TRBD1 (6 bases). The CDR3 covers 15 residues. Germline V gene sequence: CDR1 MGHRA, CDR2 YSYEKL. The V gene lost 0 bases and the J gene lost 2 bases, with 11 bases spanning the gap.

The chain combines TRBV7-2 with TRBJ1-1; no reliable D call. Germline loops: CDR1 SGHTA, CDR2 FQGNSA. V was clipped by 3 bases and J by 5 bases, with 7 bases between them. The CDR3 has 12 residues. CDR3: CASSFLSTEAFF. The CDR3 DNA reads as TGTGCCAGCAGCTTTCTGTCAACTGAAGCTTTCTTT.

The chain uses TRBV9 and TRBJ1-2; D gene ambiguous. This CDR3 contains 13 residues. Trimming left V 6 bases short and J 4 bases short, with 13 bases between. The germline CDR1 and CDR2 sequences are SGDLS and YYNGEE. DNA of the CDR3: TGTGCCAGCACCTCGACTGGGCCCTATGGCTACACCTTC. Encoded protein: CASTSTGPYGYTF.

In DNA, the CDR3 is TGTGCCAGCAGCTCTCCCAGGGGTCAGAGCAACGAGGGGGACGAGCAGTACTTC. This encodes CASSSPRGQSNEGDEQYF. This chain links TRBV7-8 with TRBJ2-7, with D possibly matching TRBD1 (6 bases). This CDR3 has 18 amino acids. V lost 4 bases, J lost 5 bases, and 27 bases lay in between. The V gene's germline CDR1 is SGHVS and CDR2 FQNEAQ.

This chain uses TRBV2 with TRBJ2-7; 8 positions match TRBD2. V lost 11 bases to trimming and J lost 0 bases; unmatched junction nucleotides: 9. This CDR3 has 14 residues. Germline V gene sequence: CDR1 SNHLY, CDR2 FYNNEI. The CDR3 here is CARGKAGDSYEQYF. CDR3 nucleotide sequence: TGTGCCCGTGGAAAAGCGGGAGACTCCTACGAGCAGTACTTC.

The genes are TRBV6-5 and TRBJ1-3; D not certain. CDR3 size: 15 residues. V gave up 8 bases and J gave up 0 bases, with 14 bases separating them. Germline CDR1 is MNHEY and CDR2 is SVGAGI. DNA for the CDR3: TGTGCCAGCGGTTCGGGCAGCTTCTCTGGAAACACCATATATTTT. Its translation: CASGSGSFSGNTIYF.

V usage is TRBV7-5 and J usage is TRBJ2-7; the listed D gene, TRBD1, was not tested against the DNA. TRBV7-5 is described as a pseudogene. This CDR3 has 18 residues. CDR3 loop: CARSPRSQLQGMRYEQYF. The CDR3 region has the DNA TGTGCCAGAAGCCCTAGGTCCCAGCTTCAGGGGATGAGGTACGAGCAGTACTTC.

About this clone itself: This specimen includes other DNA sequences encoding the same CDR3. DNA for the CDR3: TGTGCCAGCAGCTCGGTAGACAGCAATCAGCCCCAGCATTTT. Translating it yields CASSSVDSNQPQHF. This chain joins TRBV7-9 and TRBJ1-5; D call uncertain. In germline, CDR1 is SEHNR, CDR2 FQNEAQ (reference sequence). The CDR3 length is 14 residues. V dropped 4 bases and J dropped 1 base, with 8 bases sitting between them.

A note on this clone: The CDR3 does not close with the conserved phenylalanine or tryptophan, likely indicating a read error. The limits of the CDR3 on the DNA are not certain, so only TCRdb's listed CDR3 is given. The rearrangement joins TRBV11-2 to TRBJ1-1. Germline CDR1 and CDR2: SGHAT and FQNNGV. A total of 10 residues make up the CDR3, ends included. The CDR3 protein is CASSLYRGVN.